The sequence of this T cell receptor (beta chain) was determined in a study of T cell repertoires in cytomegalovirus infection. Whole-study results and caveats: Ex vivo, HLA-C-restricted CMV-specific TCR beta clonotypes prevailed over the rest of the response.

With regard to this clonotype: Its cognate antigen is unknown.

Germline V gene sequence: CDR1 MNHEY, CDR2 SVGEGT. V was clipped by 4 bases and J by 1 base; unmatched bases: 5. The length of the CDR3 is 16 residues. MiXCR, run by TCRdb on the reads, gives a single entry per CDR3 protein. The sample carries around 530,000 distinct CDR3 sequences, approximately 25% recorded once. The genes are TRBV6-2 or TRBV6-3 and TRBJ2-7; 12 bases are a match to TRBD1. The TCR sequence derives from a human donor in good health (CMV status not recorded). Some clones in this sample may be carry-over from other donors' samples. Sequenced material: PBMCs. The CDR3 is CASSWGQGAKSYEQYF. Here the CDR3 DNA reads TGTGCCAGCAGTTGGGGACAGGGGGCGAAGTCCTACGAGCAGTACTTC.